This TCR beta chain was obtained from a study of cytomegalovirus exposure and HLA in healthy donors (dated by TCRdb to about 2017). Turning to the overall study: According to an earlier analysis of 587 of the donors, roughly 180 million T cells yielded 120 million or so unique TCR beta sequences and about 300 Gb of sequence data. An early release that covered approximately 600 HLA-typed donors contained approximately 300 gigabases of sequencing data and tens of millions of unique TCR sequences. The genetic ancestry cluster associated with self-reported Caucasian donors included around four fifths of the roughly 400 genotyped donors. The study aimed to test whether cataloging public T cell receptors could reveal signatures of past pathogen exposure. The study profiled the T cell repertoires of 500 to 800 subjects by immunosequencing and related them to cytomegalovirus serostatus. A separate validation cohort of over 95 different subjects was used in addition to the roughly 620-subject first cohort. The study combined high-throughput TCR immunosequencing, statistical association of individual TCRs with disease status, and machine learning to predict cytomegalovirus infection status. In a later analysis, previously published TCR beta repertoires from 666 donors were re-analyzed and high-resolution HLA genotyping was added so that TCR occurrence patterns could be studied. In the later analysis, no new phenotypic data were used to find candidate immune exposures; instead, reliance was placed on TCR beta sequences and their occurrence across donors. An earlier analysis of approximately 580 of the donors used high-throughput TCR beta sequencing to judge whether each TCR beta V gene segment behaved as functional or pseudogenic. Alongside the repertoire data, information on donor age, sex, ethnicity and CMV serostatus was compiled. Genome-wide SNP genotypes for about 60% of the roughly 700 donors were used in a later genetic analysis, which treated that subset as a discovery cohort. Every discovery cohort repertoire had been produced on one sequencing platform. Class I and class II HLA loci were covered by the typing at four-digit resolution. Typing coverage varied by locus: about 620-640 donors for A, B, C, DRB1 and DQB1; more than 500 for DQA1; around 610 for DPA1; around 450 for DPB1. Because of strong linkage in the cohort, four to six DR-DQ haplotypes were treated as single units for association and clustering. Among 398 genotyped donors of the cohort, an average of 235,054 unique TCR beta nucleotide sequences were sequenced per donor, about a sixth of them non-productive. Study-wide conclusions, independent of this receptor: Assigning TCR associations to individual alleles was difficult when HLA alleles, especially DR and DQ, strongly co-occurred. Linkage disequilibrium might explain the correlated functional status among segregating V segments, but an unknown experimental factor could not be ruled out. The sequencing pipeline was judged likely to have produced a cluster of highly shared sequence variants as a technical artifact. Broadly in line with IMGT annotations, most TCR beta V segments showed up in productive rearrangements about 87% or about 30% of the time in an earlier analysis of 587 of the donors. Only TCR beta chains were sequenced in this cohort, and the absence of alpha or paired-chain data limited detectable features. Because HLA typing was missing for some donors at each locus, association tests included only the typed subset. Three of the identified cytomegalovirus-associated TCR beta chains were confirmed in vitro to be specific for cytomegalovirus antigens. According to a later analysis, TCR association rates differed among HLA loci, with DRB1 alleles showing the most associated TCRs and HLA-C alleles showing the fewest. A further reported finding was that TCR beta sequences accurately predicted the HLA-A and HLA-B alleles for most subjects in the first cohort. While some public TCRs were present in many individuals, most TCR sequences turned up only very rarely across donors. Because counts were too low, under 20 rarely observed V segments, including chromosome 9 orphons, were left out of the earlier analysis of approximately 500 of the donors. Specific HLA alleles were associated with over 15,000 TCR beta sequences at a false discovery rate of 0.05 in a later analysis. A later genetic analysis reported fewer N-insertions in productive TCRs among donors in an Asian-associated ancestry cluster than the roughly 700-donor mean. Most CMV-associated TCR beta chains appeared to be HLA-restricted in a later analysis, and the HLA associations seemed to be driven largely by CMV exposure. V-gene and J-gene trimming of TCR beta chains was associated with a missense DCLRE1C variant in a later genetic analysis, and the association was replicated in an independent cohort. Sequencing depth was assumed to be roughly uniform across donors in the presence/absence analyses, though that assumption may not hold. The authors suggested that the approach could potentially be extended to other disease states and immunological phenotypes. Some IMGT-functional V segments, including TRBV6-2 and TRBV6-3, could not be told apart with the 87-base-pair reads, so those segments were excluded. The classifier was reported to diagnose cytomegalovirus status with high specificity and sensitivity in both the original and validation cohorts. For the cohort, immune exposure information was limited to CMV serostatus. In a later analysis, HLA-associated TCR beta chains were found to be more clonally expanded and to have lower generation probabilities than equally common non-associated chains. The study listed 150 to 200 TCR beta chains as associated with cytomegalovirus. A later analysis reported that several top co-occurrence clusters appeared linked to parvovirus B19, influenza, CMV and Epstein-Barr virus.

V lost 6 bases and J lost 4 bases, and the count of bases not matched to a germline gene is 7. The CDR3 measures 15 amino acids from cysteine to phenylalanine. The sequence is cut down to CDR3 DNA, 45 bases in frame from base 1. Taken from the germline V gene, the CDR1 and CDR2 loops are SNHLY and FYNNEI. The cohort was made up of approximately 670 healthy bone marrow donors. All cohort members were sampled while nominally healthy, although unrecorded immune exposures were likely present. The donor was CMV seronegative and was included in the group of 352 seronegative cohort members. A peripheral blood sample was collected from each donor, and TCR beta sequencing was performed on peripheral blood mononuclear cells. The Qiagen DNeasy Blood Extraction Kit was used to extract genomic DNA from the blood cell samples. The library came from the immunoSEQ multiplex PCR assay. For the multiplex PCR, a mixture combining 60 forward primers for TCR Vbeta segments and 13 reverse primers for TCR Jbeta segments was used. The CDR3 region of rearranged TCR beta genes was amplified from genomic DNA with a multiplex PCR assay. Amplified TCR beta libraries were sequenced as 87-base-pair reads on the Illumina HiSeq System. Per the authors' processing: In a later analysis, tens of millions of unique TCR beta chains were counted across the 650 to 700 repertoires, and roughly 11 million of these chains were shared by at least two donors. Raw reads were error-corrected and collapsed into unique sequences by a nearest-neighbor algorithm in which closely related sequences were merged to remove PCR and sequencing errors. V, D and J gene segments were assigned by aligning CDR3 sequences to IMGT reference sequences. Each retained sequence needed at least a six-nucleotide match to both a V gene segment and a J gene segment. Rearrangements were called productive when the CDR3 lacked stop codons and stayed in frame with V and J; all others were non-productive. Following IMGT convention, CDR3 was defined as the stretch from the second conserved V-encoded cysteine to the conserved J-encoded phenylalanine. The earlier analysis of approximately 590 of the donors excluded any sequence lacking an unambiguous match to a single V gene segment. An earlier analysis of 587 of the donors called V segments functional above 56.7% productive rearrangements and segregating when the between-donor standard deviation exceeded 5%. A statistical classification framework was built for diagnosing cytomegalovirus status from the catalog of TCR beta chain sequences. A later analysis assigned V and J genes by comparing TCR nucleotide sequences with IMGT/GENE-DB human TR gene sequences. The TCRdist pipeline was used in a later analysis to assign CDR3 sequences and most-parsimonious VDJ recombination scenarios. A later analysis defined each TCR beta chain by its CDR3 amino acid sequence plus V-gene family, and excluded reads lacking a unique V-gene family. As a way to deal with suspected cross-contamination and a sequencing artifact, a later analysis dropped over 550 nucleotide sequences that were highly shared and had low generation probability. For each public chain, a later analysis derived a clonal expansion index from normalized ranks of inferred template counts within each repertoire. In a later analysis, generation probabilities were computed using a VDJ recombination model fitted to out-of-frame rearrangements, and the results were checked against IGoR. In a later analysis, TCR-TCR, TCR-HLA and TCR-CMV co-occurrence was scored with hypergeometric tests, and a repertoire-size bias correction was applied to TCR pairs. To estimate false discovery rates, a later analysis permuted the HLA or CMV assignments 20 times. In a later analysis, co-occurring TCRs were grouped using DBSCAN, with TCRdist sequence similarity added in when clustering inside HLA-allele-positive subsets. Co-occurrence clustering excluded repertoires with fewer than 30,000 or more than 120,000 public chains, plus five with anomalous nucleotide sharing. TCRdb retrieved this table from immuneACCESS and kept in-frame rearrangements only. Not all clones are present; in checked studies, unresolved V genes account for under half, and no reason is known for the remainder. That table furnishes V, J and clone size, whereas the DNA furnished D and trimming. The sample table shows 310,000 or so clones, and roughly 90% are seen once. Roughly 2% of the sample is held by the ten biggest clonotypes.

About this clone: The clone's antigen remains unknown. The sample holds no much larger clone one base away, and base qualities are not on file.

The sequence is built from TRBV2 and TRBJ1-2, with 11 bases aligning to TRBD1. Sequencing was done on a sample of PBMCs. This receptor was obtained from a young woman in good health and CMV-seronegative. The CDR3 protein sequence reads: CASSDRDRGSYGYTF. The base sequence is TGTGCCAGCAGCGACCGGGACAGGGGGTCCTATGGCTACACCTTC.